The 8 T cell receptor beta chains below were found in one sample sequenced in a study of T cells after yellow fever vaccination. TCRdb independently ran MiXCR on the 5' RACE reads; one entry per CDR3 protein. In the table there are over 300,000 distinct CDR3 sequences, over 3.5% of which are singletons. Sequenced material: PBMCs, taken 5 days after the yellow fever booster vaccination. These receptors were obtained from a man between 18 and 35 years old who received the YFV17D yellow fever vaccine.

V usage is TRBV5-1 and J usage is TRBJ2-5, with 10 positions matching TRBD2. J was trimmed by 7 bases and V by 4 bases; bases with no gene match: 19. This CDR3 has 18 amino acids. The V gene's germline CDR1 is SGHRS and CDR2 YFSETQ. The CDR3 nucleotides are TGCGCCAGCAGCCGCCCCTCCCTAGCGGGAGATTCAAGAGCGACCCAGTACTTC. Its protein product is CASSRPSLAGDSRATQYF.

This clonotype was counted ten times or more. V gene TRBV5-1 combines with J gene TRBJ1-1, with 12 bases fitting TRBD1. Germline values: CDR1 SGHRS, CDR2 YFSETQ. The CDR3 runs to 14 residues. Trimming removed 4 bases from V and 7 bases from J; junction bases left unmatched: 5. CDR3 residues: CASSGDRGLGEAFF. As DNA, the CDR3 is TGCGCCAGCAGCGGGGACAGGGGGCTGGGTGAAGCTTTCTTT.

Only a few counts were recorded for this clonotype. This rearrangement joins TRBV5-1 to TRBJ2-5; 8 bases are a match to TRBD2. Germline values: CDR1 SGHRS, CDR2 YFSETQ. V shed 7 bases, J shed 5 bases, and the junction held 7 bases outside the gene matches. There are 13 residues in the CDR3. The CDR3 region has the DNA TGCGCCAGCCATCCGGGACTAGGCGAGACCCAGTACTTC. This codes for CASHPGLGETQYF.

This rearrangement joins TRBV7-9 to TRBJ1-6, with TRBD1 as a possible D gene (5 bases). Germline V gives CDR1 SEHNR, CDR2 FQNEAQ (reference sequence). V was clipped by 0 bases and J by 7 bases, with 16 bases between them. The CDR3 totals 17 residues. The CDR3 loop reads CASSLAPWGIGNSPLHF. The DNA of the CDR3 is TGTGCCAGCAGCTTAGCCCCGTGGGGGATCGGAAATTCACCCCTCCACTTT.

This clonotype was recorded at least ten times. The chain joins TRBV23-1 to TRBJ2-2; D unclear. TRBV23-1 is filed as an ORF, its function uncertain. The V gene lost 4 bases and the J gene lost 6 bases, with 12 bases spanning the gap. CDR3 length: 14 amino acids. CDR3: CASSPGLWAGELFF. In nucleotides, the CDR3 is TGCGCCAGCAGTCCGGGCCTCTGGGCCGGGGAGCTGTTTTTT.

This clonotype was detected many times. This sequence joins TRBV7-2 and TRBJ1-2; D is possibly TRBD1 (5 bases). V was cut by 2 bases and J by 4 bases, with 14 bases left in between. CDR1 is SGHTA and CDR2 is FQGNSA in the germline V gene. The CDR3 length is 15 residues. The CDR3 coding sequence is TGTGCCAGCAGCTTATTGGGCAGGGAGGGCTATGGCTACACCTTC. This gives the protein CASSLLGREGYGYTF.

This clonotype has only a few counts. J is TRBJ1-6 and V is TRBV3-1; 7 bases agree with TRBD1. Germline V CDR1 and CDR2: LGHDT, YNNKEL (reference sequence). Germline trimming cut 4 bases from V and 10 bases from J; bases unmatched to any gene: 10. The length of the CDR3 is 15 residues. The CDR3 DNA sequence: TGTGCCAGCAGCCTCCGACAGGGAGAGTACTCACCCCTCCACTTT. Its protein is CASSLRQGEYSPLHF.

This clonotype has just a few counts. The chain joins TRBV6-2 or TRBV6-3 to TRBJ1-2; D perhaps matches TRBD1 (5 bases). Trimming left V 5 bases short and J 5 bases short, with 9 bases between. From germline, CDR1 is MNHEY and CDR2 SVGEGT. The CDR3 runs to 12 residues. CDR3 region: CASSQQDYGYTF. The CDR3 coding sequence is TGTGCCAGCAGTCAACAGGATTATGGCTACACCTTC.